The 10 T cell receptor beta chains presented below share a single source sample, sequenced in a study of blood T cell repertoires in COVID-19. Clones were read by immunoSEQ multiplex PCR, and TCRdb kept only the in-frame ones, dropping some. The sample carries about 220,000 clones, 80% to 90% recorded once. The material sequenced was peripheral blood. The receptors originated from a man in his forties or fifties who had recovered from COVID-19.

V gene TRBV4-1 combines with J gene TRBJ2-7; 11 bases map to TRBD2. From germline, CDR1 is MGHRA and CDR2 YSYEKL. The CDR3 covers 18 residues. V shed 1 base, J shed 4 bases, and the junction held 12 bases outside the gene matches. Here the CDR3 reads CASSQVMASGGPRYEQYF. The CDR3, as DNA: TGCGCCAGCAGCCAAGTAATGGCTAGCGGGGGGCCCCGTTACGAGCAGTACTTC.

The chain joins TRBV28 to TRBJ1-2; 9 bases are a match to TRBD1. From germline, CDR1 is MDHEN and CDR2 SYDVKM. This CDR3 is 15 amino acids long. V lost 5 bases, J lost 3 bases, and 7 bases stayed unmatched. As DNA, the CDR3 is TGTGCCAGCAGTACAGGGGGCGCTTCCCACTATGGCTACACCTTC. It is translated as CASSTGGASHYGYTF.

This clone was detected once. This chain links TRBV6-5 with TRBJ1-2; TRBD1 matches at 7 bases. V was clipped by 1 base and J by 5 bases; unmatched bases: 7. This CDR3 contains 15 residues. CDR1 MNHEY and CDR2 SVGAGI come from the germline V gene. The DNA for the CDR3 is TGTGCCAGCAGTTACTACAGGGGCGTCAGTTATGGCTACACCTTC. Its protein is CASSYYRGVSYGYTF.

The V gene is TRBV6-6, the J gene TRBJ1-5, with 8 bases aligning to TRBD1. Trimming took 4 bases from V and 5 from J; bases not matched to a gene: 7. The germline CDR1 and CDR2 sequences are MNHNY and SVGAGI (reference sequence). The CDR3 length is 15 residues. The chain's CDR3 is CASSLTGTGYQPQHF. The CDR3, as DNA: TGTGCCAGCAGTTTAACCGGGACAGGATATCAGCCCCAGCATTTT.

The chain couples TRBV6-1 to TRBJ2-7, with D maybe TRBD1 (6 bases). In germline, CDR1 is MNHNS, CDR2 SASEGT. This CDR3 spans 13 amino acids. With 2 bases removed from V and 3 bases from J, the gap between germline ends came to 8 bases. For the CDR3, the DNA is TGTGCCAGCAGTGAAACCAGGGGCTACGAGCAGTACTTC. Protein sequence: CASSETRGYEQYF.

On this clone: A junction end diverges from the germline sequence, so it may reflect a read error. This chain joins TRBV14 and TRBJ2-1; TRBD2 matches 13 bases. There are 15 residues in the CDR3. Looked up from germline, CDR1 is SGHDN and CDR2 is FVKESK. Here the CDR3 reads CASSSTTSGRPHPLF. The CDR3 bases are TGTGCCAGCAGCTCCACGACTAGCGGGAGGCCCCATCCCCTCTTC.

This chain joins TRBV24-1 and TRBJ2-5; 10 nucleotides align to TRBD1. CDR1 is KGHDR, CDR2 SFDVKD, per germline. J lost 1 base, V lost 9 bases, and 7 bases had no gene match. CDR3 length: 15 residues. The CDR3 spells CATEPRDRGQETQYF. The CDR3 coding sequence is TGTGCCACCGAACCCCGGGACAGGGGCCAAGAGACCCAGTACTTC.

This clone was counted a few times. The rearrangement joins TRBV14 to TRBJ1-4; weak D call: TRBD1 (5 bases). Trimming left V 4 bases short and J 5 bases short, with 17 bases between. CDR3 length: 16 amino acids. Germline V gives CDR1 SGHDN, CDR2 FVKESK. The chain's CDR3 is CASSPRTRWLNEKLFF. Written as DNA, the CDR3 is TGTGCCAGCAGCCCTCGGACAAGATGGCTGAATGAAAAACTGTTTTTT. Full variable domain (remainder filled in from reference TRBV14 and TRBJ1-4): EAGVTQFPSHSVIEKGQTVTLRCDPISGHDNLYWYRRVMGKEIKFLLHFVKESKQDESGMPNNRFLAERTGGTYSTLKVQPAELEDSGVYFCASSPRTRWLNEKLFFGSGTQLSVL.

This clone was recorded only once. The gene calls are TRBV18 and TRBJ2-1; tentatively, D is TRBD2 (6 bases). V dropped 3 bases and J dropped 7 bases, with 16 bases sitting between them. The CDR3 covers 15 residues. Germline values: CDR1 KGHSH, CDR2 LQKENI. The CDR3 coding sequence is TGTGCCAGCTCACCCACCGGGACGGAGGGAAATGAGCAGTTCTTC. It yields the protein CASSPTGTEGNEQFF.

This chain links TRBV18 with TRBJ2-7; D remains unclear. Germline values: CDR1 KGHSH, CDR2 LQKENI. The CDR3 runs to 13 residues. Deletions cut 6 bases from V and 5 bases from J, with 14 bases between. CDR3 loop: CASSPLQNHEQYF. CDR3 sequence (DNA): TGTGCCAGCTCCCCTTTGCAGAACCACGAGCAGTACTTC.